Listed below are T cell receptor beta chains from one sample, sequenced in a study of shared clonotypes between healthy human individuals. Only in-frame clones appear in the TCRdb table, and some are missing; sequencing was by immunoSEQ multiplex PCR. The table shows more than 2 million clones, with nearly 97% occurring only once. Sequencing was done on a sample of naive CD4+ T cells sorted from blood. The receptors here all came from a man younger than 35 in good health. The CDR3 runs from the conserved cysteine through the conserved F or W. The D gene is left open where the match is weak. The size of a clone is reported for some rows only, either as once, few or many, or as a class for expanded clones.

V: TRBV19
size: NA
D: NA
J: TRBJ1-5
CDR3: CASAGGAVQPQHF
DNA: TGTGCCAGCGCCGGGGGGGCTGTTCAGCCCCAGCATTTT

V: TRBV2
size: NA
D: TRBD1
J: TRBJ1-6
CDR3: CASSLTGLDSPLHF
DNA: TGTGCCAGCAGCCTGACAGGGCTTGATTCACCCCTCCACTTT

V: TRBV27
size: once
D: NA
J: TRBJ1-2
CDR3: CASSLFGPIEANYGYTF
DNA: TGTGCCAGCAGTTTATTCGGCCCTATCGAAGCTAACTATGGCTACACCTTC

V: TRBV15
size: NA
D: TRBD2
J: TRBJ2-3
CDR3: CATSRGASGSYTQYF
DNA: TGTGCCACCAGCAGAGGAGCTAGCGGGAGTTATACGCAGTATTTT

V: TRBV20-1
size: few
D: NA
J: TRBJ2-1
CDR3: CSAPPENEQFF
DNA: TGCAGTGCCCCACCCGAGAATGAGCAGTTCTTC

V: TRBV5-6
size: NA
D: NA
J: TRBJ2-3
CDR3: CASSLATPVTDTQYF
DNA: TGTGCCAGCAGCTTGGCCACACCGGTCACAGATACGCAGTATTTT

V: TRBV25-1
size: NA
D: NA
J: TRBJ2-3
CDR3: CASSGGQTSFTDTQYF
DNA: TGTGCCAGCAGCGGTGGGCAAACCTCCTTCACAGATACGCAGTATTTT

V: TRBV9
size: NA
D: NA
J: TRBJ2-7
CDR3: CASSPPRSSASYEQYF
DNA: TGTGCCAGCAGCCCTCCGCGGTCTAGCGCCTCCTACGAGCAGTACTTC

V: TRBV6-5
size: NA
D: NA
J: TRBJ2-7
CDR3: CASSRSSGNEQYF
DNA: TGTGCCAGCAGTCGAAGTTCGGGAAACGAGCAGTACTTC

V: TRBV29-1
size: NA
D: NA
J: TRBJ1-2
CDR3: CSVDPGGAGGYTF
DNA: TGCAGCGTTGACCCGGGGGGGGCTGGTGGCTACACCTTC

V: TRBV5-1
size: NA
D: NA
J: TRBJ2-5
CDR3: CASSLDLQTQYF
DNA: TGCGCCAGCAGCTTGGACTTGCAGACCCAGTACTTC

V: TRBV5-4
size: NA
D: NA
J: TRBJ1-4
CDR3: CASSLGQDREKLFF
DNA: TGTGCCAGCAGCTTGGGACAAGACCGTGAAAAACTGTTTTTT

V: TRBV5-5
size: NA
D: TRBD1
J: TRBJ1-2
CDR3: CASSPRQGAGDGYTF
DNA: TGTGCCAGCAGCCCACGACAGGGAGCTGGTGATGGCTACACCTTC

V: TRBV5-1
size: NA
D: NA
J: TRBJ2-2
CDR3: CASSLGTLNTGELFF
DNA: TGCGCCAGCAGCTTGGGGACACTAAACACCGGGGAGCTGTTTTTT

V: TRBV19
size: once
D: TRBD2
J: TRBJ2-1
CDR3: CASSLPRDYRYNEQFF
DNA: TGTGCCAGTAGCCTTCCTCGGGACTACCGATACAATGAGCAGTTCTTC

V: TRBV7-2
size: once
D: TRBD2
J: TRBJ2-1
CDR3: CASSSTSGAPYNEQFF
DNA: TGTGCCAGCAGCTCGACTAGCGGGGCCCCTTACAATGAGCAGTTCTTC

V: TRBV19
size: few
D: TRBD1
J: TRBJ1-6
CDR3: CASSDTGTGMVPLHF
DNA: TGTGCCAGTAGCGATACCGGGACAGGGATGGTACCCCTCCACTTT

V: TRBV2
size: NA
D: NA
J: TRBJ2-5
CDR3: CASSGGNRETQYF
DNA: TGTGCCAGCAGTGGCGGGAATCGGGAGACCCAGTACTTC

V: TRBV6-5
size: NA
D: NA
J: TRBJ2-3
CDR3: CASSPGAPTQYF
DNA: TGTGCCAGCAGCCCTGGCGCTCCTACGCAGTATTTT

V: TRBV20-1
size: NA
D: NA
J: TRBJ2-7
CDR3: CSATGTGMYF
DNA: TGCAGTGCCACCGGGACTGGGATGTACTTC

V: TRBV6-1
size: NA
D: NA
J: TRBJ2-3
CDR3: CASSEIGIVFGGRTDTQYF
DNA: TGTGCCAGCAGTGAAATAGGGATTGTCTTCGGGGGGCGCACAGATACGCAGTATTTT

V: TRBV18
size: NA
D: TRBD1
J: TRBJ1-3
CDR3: CASSPQGAGNTIYF
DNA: TGTGCCAGCTCACCCCAGGGGGCAGGAAACACCATATATTTT